These 14 T cell receptor beta chains originate from one sample sequenced in a study of blood T cell repertoires in COVID-19. Method: immunoSEQ multiplex PCR; TCRdb's copy keeps in-frame clones and lacks some. The data hold 140,000 to 150,000 clones, with 80% to 90% observed a single time. The sample taken for sequencing was peripheral blood. These receptors were obtained from a man between 60 and 75 years old with active or convalescent COVID-19.

The chain combines TRBV19 with TRBJ2-1, with 8 bases fitting TRBD2. Germline CDR1 is LNHDA and CDR2 is SQIVND (reference sequence). Trimming removed 5 bases from V and 8 bases from J; junction bases left unmatched: 11. The CDR3 sequence is 15 residues long. The CDR3 here is CASSARPGGADEQFF. Here the CDR3 DNA reads TGTGCCAGTAGTGCCCGACCCGGGGGGGCGGATGAGCAGTTCTTC.

The chain recombines TRBV13 with TRBJ1-4; 8 bases fit TRBD1. CDR3 length: 14 residues. Germline CDR1 is PRHDT and CDR2 is FYEKMQ (reference sequence). V gave up 4 bases and J gave up 4 bases; unmatched junction bases: 2. The CDR3 sequence is CASSWTGLNEKLFF. CDR3 DNA: TGTGCCAGCAGCTGGACAGGGCTTAATGAAAAACTGTTTTTT.

The chain recombines TRBV2 with TRBJ1-1, with D perhaps matching TRBD1 (5 bases). This CDR3 is built from 14 residues. Germline CDR1 and CDR2: SNHLY and FYNNEI. Trimming cost V 7 bases and J 1 base, with 13 bases left between them. Here the CDR3 reads CASTTTGGNTEAFF. CDR3 coding DNA: TGTGCCAGCACCACTACAGGTGGGAACACTGAAGCTTTCTTT.

The V gene is TRBV30, the J gene TRBJ1-5; D remains unclear. The germline V gene has CDR1 GTSNPN and CDR2 SVGIG (reference sequence). V was trimmed by 3 bases and J by 4 bases, leaving 13 bases between them. The CDR3 consists of 14 residues. Here the CDR3 DNA reads TGTGCCTGGAGCGAGGGAGGCGCGAATCAGCCCCAGCATTTT. This sequence encodes CAWSEGGANQPQHF.

The V gene is TRBV2, the J gene TRBJ1-6; no reliable D call. The CDR3 consists of 13 residues. Trimming left V 4 bases short and J 5 bases short, with 6 bases between. Germline CDR1 reads SNHLY; CDR2 reads FYNNEI. As DNA, the CDR3 is TGTGCCAGCAGTGGCCACAATAATTCACCCCTCCACTTT. This sequence encodes CASSGHNNSPLHF.

The V and J genes are TRBV18 and TRBJ1-1; D is perhaps TRBD1 (5 bases). Germline V gene lookup returns CDR1 KGHSH and CDR2 LQKENI. The CDR3 runs 13 residues. Trimming shortened V by 5 bases and J by 4 bases, and 11 bases separated the two germline ends. CDR3 residues: CASSRGDGTEAFF. CDR3 nucleotides: TGTGCCAGCTCAAGGGGTGACGGCACTGAAGCTTTCTTT.

The gene calls are TRBV9 and TRBJ2-1; D may be TRBD1 (6 bases). There are 17 residues in the CDR3. Between the trimmed V and J ends, which lost 1 base and 8 bases, there was a span of 22 bases. The germline gives CDR1 SGDLS, CDR2 YYNGEE. The CDR3: CASSVFGTQVGGDEQFF. The CDR3 DNA sequence: TGTGCCAGCAGCGTATTTGGGACCCAGGTAGGGGGTGATGAGCAGTTCTTC.

This rearrangement joins TRBV7-2 to TRBJ2-2, with D possibly TRBD1 on 5 matching bases. The length of the CDR3 is 15 residues. V was shortened by 5 bases and J by 1 base, with 11 bases between the two germline ends. Germline assignment: CDR1 SGHTA and CDR2 FQGNSA. The CDR3 DNA is TGTGCCAGCAGCCCATCCGGACAGAACACCGGGGAGCTGTTTTTT. Translated: CASSPSGQNTGELFF.

Of note for this clone: This specimen includes other DNA sequences encoding the same CDR3. The chain is built from TRBV7-8 and TRBJ1-5; the match to TRBD1 covers 7 bases. The CDR3 length is 13 residues. From germline, CDR1 is SGHVS and CDR2 FQNEAQ. The trim removed 4 bases at V and 6 bases at J, leaving 3 bases unmatched. For the CDR3, the DNA is TGTGCCAGCAGCTCACAGGGGTTTCAGCCCCAGCATTTT. This codes for CASSSQGFQPQHF.

The chain employs TRBV5-5 and TRBJ2-7; no firm D call. In germline, CDR1 is SGHKS, CDR2 YYEKEE (reference sequence). The CDR3 spans 13 residues. Trimming left V 3 bases short and J 2 bases short, with 9 bases between. Here the CDR3 DNA reads TGTGCCAGCAGCTGGGCAGGTACCTACGAGCAGTACGTC. It is translated as CASSWAGTYEQYV.

The chain links TRBV6-4 to TRBJ2-1; perhaps TRBD1 as D (7 bases). The CDR3 runs 14 residues. Germline CDR1 and CDR2: MRHNA and SNTAGT. Trimming removed 3 bases at V and 6 bases at J, with 12 bases between. The CDR3 reads CASSDSGGLNEQFF. CDR3 sequence (DNA): TGTGCCAGCAGTGATTCAGGGGGGCTCAATGAGCAGTTCTTC.

The chain links TRBV7-2 to TRBJ1-6, with TRBD1 matching over 12 bases. The J segment lost 9 bases and the V segment lost 2 bases, leaving 2 bases of the junction unmatched. Germline V gene sequence: CDR1 SGHTA, CDR2 FQGNSA. This CDR3 has 15 amino acids. The CDR3 DNA follows: TGTGCCAGCAGCTTACAGGGACAGGGGGCTTCACCCCTCCACTTT. It specifies CASSLQGQGASPLHF. Full variable domain (missing parts from reference TRBV7-2 and TRBJ1-6): GAGVSQSPSNKVTEKGKDVELRCDPISGHTALYWYRQSLGQGLEFLIYFQGNSAPDKSGLPSDRFSAERTGGSVSTLTIQRTQQEDSAVYLCASSLQGQGASPLHFGNGTRLTVT.

The CDR3 DNA follows: TGTGCCAGCAGTTACGATTTTCACCTCTTGGCCTCCTACGAGCAGTACTTC. This sequence encodes CASSYDFHLLASYEQYF. The chain combines TRBV6-2 or TRBV6-3 with TRBJ2-7, with D hard to call. This CDR3 is built from 17 residues. V lost 2 bases and J 0 bases, leaving 17 bases between the germline ends. Germline V gives CDR1 MNHEY, CDR2 SVGEGT.

This clone was counted a few times. The V and J genes are TRBV2 and TRBJ2-5; a possible D gene is TRBD2 (6 bases). This CDR3 is built from 15 residues. V was trimmed by 3 bases and J by 7 bases, leaving 18 bases between them. CDR1 is SNHLY, CDR2 FYNNEI, per germline. CDR3 in DNA: TGTGCCAGCAGTGAGAAATTCCGGACTATCAGGACCCAGTACTTC. Amino acids: CASSEKFRTIRTQYF. Filled out from reference TRBV2 and TRBJ2-5, the complete variable domain reads EPEVTQTPSHQVTQMGQEVILRCVPISNHLYFYWYRQILGQKVEFLVSFYNNEISEKSEIFDDQFSVERPDGSNFTLKIRSTKLEDSAMYFCASSEKFRTIRTQYFGPGTRLLVL.